The sequence of this T cell receptor beta chain was determined in a study of PD-L1 blockade in urothelial cancer. About the research overall: In 2014 therapy began: atezolizumab 1,200 mg intravenously every 3 weeks. After treatment start, blood was analyzed at 3 weeks (second dose) and at 6 weeks.

Templates that were synthetic TCR analogs were spiked into each PCR. Method: immunoSEQ multiplex PCR; TCRdb's copy keeps in-frame clones and lacks some. Of some 50,000 clones listed, 70% to 90% are singletons. Described time point: pretreatment peripheral blood. This clonotype originated in a woman in her sixties with urothelial cancer. The input for sequencing was PBMCs, taken around atezolizumab (anti-PD-L1) treatment.

CDR3 sequence: CASSVEGLSYNEQFF. The CDR3 coding sequence is TGTGCCAGCAGCGTAGAGGGACTCTCCTACAATGAGCAGTTCTTC. The chain combines TRBV9 with TRBJ2-1; D possibly corresponds to TRBD2 (6 bases). Germline CDR1 is SGDLS and CDR2 is YYNGEE. Between the trimmed V and J ends, which lost 0 bases and 0 bases, there was a span of 7 bases. CDR3 length: 15 amino acids.